The clone carrying this T cell receptor (beta chain) appeared a single time. No antigen is known for it. This specimen belongs to a study of post-analysis software for immune sequencing data. In the study overall: Recorded subtypes: relapsing-remitting, secondary progressive, progressive-relapsing; some patients unannotated. Study observations and caveats: Compared with controls, patients had more of about 5 TRBV segments, including TRBV5-6, TRBV5-1 and TRBV20-1. Strong co-clustering by F measure was evident for samples that had been prepared in the same batch. Versus controls, multiple sclerosis patients showed significantly lower diversity (normalized Chao1).

Researchers reported that TCR beta cDNA libraries carried unique molecular identifiers. A population of roughly 1 to 11 million T cells gave rise to about half a million cDNA molecules. TCRdb analysed the PCR reads with MiXCR anew, one entry per CDR3 protein. The sample holds roughly 620,000 distinct CDR3 sequences; 40% to 50% are singletons and the top ten take approximately 1.7%. The CDR3 covers 12 residues. Trimming pared 5 bases from V and 10 bases from J, leaving 12 bases between. The source material was blood. The clonotype comes from a girl between 5 and 17 years old with multiple sclerosis. The chain joins TRBV12-3 or TRBV12-4 to TRBJ2-1, with D possibly TRBD2 on 6 matching bases. The CDR3 DNA reads as TGTGCCAGCAGTGAGGGTGGGAGGGAGCAGTTCTTC. Translated, it gives CASSEGGREQFF.